Following are 32 T cell receptor beta chains from one sample sequenced in a study of blood T cell repertoires in COVID-19. Profiling relied on immunoSEQ multiplex PCR, and the TCRdb table lists in-frame clones only, not all of them. Of about 180,000 clones in the sample, roughly 80% were seen once. Sequenced material: PBMCs or T cells enriched from blood (not recorded which). The receptor set was obtained from a woman between 50 and 59 years old who had recovered from COVID-19.

The chain links TRBV28 to TRBJ2-7, with TRBD2 as a possible D gene (6 bases). V dropped 7 bases and J dropped 7 bases, with 14 bases sitting between them. The CDR3 sequence is 12 residues long. CDR1 and CDR2 (germline): MDHEN, SYDVKM. The CDR3 DNA sequence: TGTGCCAGCACGGGACTCGGAGGGGAGCAGTACTTC. It encodes CASTGLGGEQYF. The full variable domain, completed using reference TRBV28 and TRBJ2-7, is DVKVTQSSRYLVKRTGEKVFLECVQDMDHENMFWYRQDPGLGLRLIYFSYDVKMKEKGDIPEGYSVSREKKERFSLILESASTNQTSMYLCASTGLGGEQYFGPGTRLTVT.

The rearrangement joins TRBV11-2 to TRBJ1-6, with D unclear. Trimming shortened V by 5 bases and J by 7 bases, and 15 bases separated the two germline ends. The CDR3 has 15 amino acids. Germline CDR1 and CDR2: SGHAT and FQNNGV. CDR3 loop: CASSPRVAGNSPLHF. The DNA of the CDR3 is TGTGCCAGCAGCCCACGGGTGGCTGGGAATTCACCCCTCCACTTT.

The CDR3 protein is CASSPTGEGNQPQHF. The DNA for the CDR3 is TGTGCCAGCAGTCCGACAGGGGAAGGGAATCAGCCCCAGCATTTT. This rearrangement joins TRBV28 to TRBJ1-5, with TRBD1 matching over 8 bases. The CDR3 has 15 residues. Germline values: CDR1 MDHEN, CDR2 SYDVKM. V shed 5 bases and J 4 bases; nucleotides not matched to a gene: 7.

This chain joins TRBV5-4 and TRBJ2-5; the D is unclear. The CDR3 sequence is 12 residues long. CDR1 and CDR2 from the germline V gene are SGHNT and YYREEE (reference sequence). V lost 3 bases to trimming and J lost 3 bases, with 6 bases between them. CDR3: CASSSPKETQYF. CDR3 nucleotides: TGTGCCAGCAGCTCCCCAAAAGAGACCCAGTACTTC.

The chain recombines TRBV10-3 with TRBJ1-1, with TRBD1 identical over 8 bases. There are 13 residues in the CDR3. With V trimmed by 10 bases and J by 2 bases, 6 bases remained unmatched. The germline V gene has CDR1 ENHRY and CDR2 SYGVKD. The CDR3 nucleotides are TGTGCCACCGCGACAGGGGCAAACACTGAAGCTTTCTTT. It translates to CATATGANTEAFF.

The chain links TRBV28 to TRBJ2-3, with 7 bases fitting TRBD1. This CDR3 comprises 17 residues. Trimming removed 6 bases from V and 3 bases from J; junction bases left unmatched: 15. Germline V gene lookup returns CDR1 MDHEN and CDR2 SYDVKM. DNA of the CDR3: TGTGCCAGCAGCACTCCGCCCGGACAGGCGGTTACAGATACGCAGTATTTT. Protein: CASSTPPGQAVTDTQYF.

This chain connects TRBV30 to TRBJ2-3, with TRBD2 matching over 8 bases. The CDR3 has 14 residues. V lost 0 bases and J lost 6; bases outside the gene matches: 5. Germline CDR1 and CDR2: GTSNPN and SVGIG (reference sequence). CDR3 in amino acids: CAWSVLLAGDTQYF. The DNA for the CDR3 is TGTGCCTGGAGTGTACTTTTAGCGGGGGATACGCAGTATTTT.

V and J are TRBV28 and TRBJ2-3; tentative D call: TRBD1 (5 bases). Germline V CDR1 and CDR2: MDHEN, SYDVKM. V was shortened by 5 bases and J by 10 bases, with 13 bases between the two germline ends. The CDR3 length is 12 residues. CDR3 sequence reads: CASSAADTSQYF. The DNA for the CDR3 is TGTGCCAGCAGTGCCGCGGACACCTCGCAGTATTTT. Full variable domain (remainder filled in from reference TRBV28 and TRBJ2-3): DVKVTQSSRYLVKRTGEKVFLECVQDMDHENMFWYRQDPGLGLRLIYFSYDVKMKEKGDIPEGYSVSREKKERFSLILESASTNQTSMYLCASSAADTSQYFGPGTRLTVL.

The rearrangement joins TRBV28 to TRBJ2-1, with TRBD2 matching over 11 bases. Trimming at V came to 6 bases and at J to 9 bases, leaving 10 bases not matched to a gene. The CDR3 has 15 residues. Per germline, CDR1 MDHEN and CDR2 SYDVKM. The CDR3 DNA follows: TGTGCCAGCAGCAGCATAGCGGGAGGGGGGGCTGAGCAGTTCTTC. It codes for CASSSIAGGGAEQFF.

This chain links TRBV6-1 with TRBJ2-1, with D unresolved. Trimming took 7 bases from V and 6 from J, leaving 16 bases between them. The CDR3 is 14 amino acids. The germline V gene has CDR1 MNHNS and CDR2 SASEGT. CDR3 in DNA: TGTGCCAGCACTTTAAATTCAGTGATCAATGAGCAGTTCTTC. Translating it yields CASTLNSVINEQFF.

The J gene is TRBJ2-1, the V gene TRBV6-6; D perhaps matches TRBD2 (6 bases). In germline, CDR1 is MNHNY, CDR2 SVGAGI (reference sequence). The CDR3 length is 15 residues. Trimming took 5 bases from V and 5 from J, leaving 16 bases between them. DNA of the CDR3: TGTGCCAGCAGTCCCGGGGGAGGCATTCACAATGAGCAGTTCTTC. This codes for CASSPGGGIHNEQFF.

The gene calls are TRBV28 and TRBJ2-7; D may be TRBD2 (6 bases). The germline CDR1 and CDR2 sequences are MDHEN and SYDVKM. Trimming pared 7 bases from V and 3 bases from J, leaving 10 bases between. The length of the CDR3 is 12 residues. The CDR3, as DNA: TGTGCCAGCAATGGCGGGAACTACGAGCAGTACTTC. Its protein is CASNGGNYEQYF.

The chain recombines TRBV27 with TRBJ2-7, with D possibly matching TRBD2 (5 bases). V was cut by 2 bases and J by 1 base, with 12 bases left in between. The CDR3 covers 15 residues. Germline CDR1 reads MNHEY; CDR2 reads SMNVEV (reference sequence). The CDR3 coding sequence is TGTGCCAGCAGTTTAGTCGGCGGGCGGTCCTACGAGCAGTACTTC. It yields the protein CASSLVGGRSYEQYF.

The chain carries TRBV15 and TRBJ1-2; 7 nucleotides align to TRBD1. Germline V gene lookup returns CDR1 LNHNV and CDR2 YYDKDF (reference sequence). The CDR3 is made up of 12 amino acids. The ends lost 3 bases at V and 6 bases at J; junction bases unmatched: 1. Written as DNA, the CDR3 is TGTGCCACCAGCAGTACAGGGGATGGCTACACCTTC. Encoded protein: CATSSTGDGYTF.

This chain uses TRBV20-1 with TRBJ1-5; 7 nucleotides align to TRBD1. The CDR3 runs 14 residues. Germline V gene lookup returns CDR1 DFQATT and CDR2 SNEGSKA (reference sequence). V was pared by 3 bases and J by 11 bases, with 13 bases of the junction left unmatched. CDR3 sequence (DNA): TGCAGTGCTAGTGGACAGGACAATCAGAAGGCCCAGCATTTT. It translates to CSASGQDNQKAQHF.

The J gene is TRBJ2-5, the V gene TRBV6-5, with TRBD2 matching over 9 bases. The V gene end was trimmed by 0 bases and the J gene end by 5 bases; junction bases not matched to a gene: 7. The germline V gene encodes CDR1 MNHEY and CDR2 SVGAGI. This CDR3 has 16 amino acids. CDR3 in DNA: TGTGCCAGCAGTTACTCCGGAAGCGGGAGGTTCGAGACCCAGTACTTC. The encoded protein is CASSYSGSGRFETQYF.

The rearrangement links TRBV28 to TRBJ1-4, with D uncertain. Germline V gene lookup returns CDR1 MDHEN and CDR2 SYDVKM. V shed 1 base and J shed 5 bases, with 5 bases lying between them. The CDR3 totals 13 residues. This CDR3 is CASSLYLNEKLFF. The CDR3, as DNA: TGTGCCAGCAGTTTATACCTAAATGAAAAACTGTTTTTT.

DNA for the CDR3: TGTGCCTGGGGATGGGAAGGAGGGCAGCCCCAGCATTTT. Translation gives CAWGWEGGQPQHF. The genes are TRBV30 and TRBJ1-5; D call uncertain. The germline V gene has CDR1 GTSNPN and CDR2 SVGIG (reference sequence). The CDR3 extends over 13 amino acids. V was clipped by 5 bases and J by 7 bases, with 15 bases between them.

The chain is built from TRBV4-1 and TRBJ2-1, with D perhaps TRBD2 (5 bases). CDR3 length equals 17 residues. Trimming pared 0 bases from V and 3 bases from J, leaving 15 bases between. Germline V gene data show CDR1 as MGHRA and CDR2 as YSYEKL. CDR3 amino acids: CASSQERERSFYNEQFF. CDR3 in DNA: TGCGCCAGCAGCCAAGAGAGGGAGAGGAGTTTCTACAATGAGCAGTTCTTC.

J is TRBJ2-2 and V is TRBV5-5; a weak D match, TRBD2 (6 bases). The length of the CDR3 is 17 residues. V lost 0 bases, J lost 7 bases, and 19 bases lay in between. Germline CDR1 and CDR2: SGHKS and YYEKEE (reference sequence). CDR3 in amino acids: CASSLAGHGGVGGELFF. The CDR3 DNA reads TGTGCCAGCAGCTTGGCCGGTCACGGGGGAGTGGGCGGGGAGCTGTTTTTT.

In DNA, the CDR3 is TGTGCCAGCAGTCCACCGGGACAGTACTATGGCTACACCTTC. This gives the protein CASSPPGQYYGYTF. The chain employs TRBV28 and TRBJ1-2; 7 bases line up with TRBD1. The germline gives CDR1 MDHEN, CDR2 SYDVKM. V lost 5 bases, J lost 3 bases, and 6 bases stayed unmatched. CDR3 length equals 14 residues.

This clone has a single count. This chain joins TRBV28 and TRBJ1-4, with D perhaps matching TRBD1 (5 bases). Trimming stripped 0 bases from V and 8 bases from J, with 13 bases between. In germline, CDR1 is MDHEN, CDR2 SYDVKM. The CDR3 covers 15 residues. CDR3 nucleotide sequence: TGTGCCAGCAGTTTATGGGACACCGGGAGCGAAAAACTGTTTTTT. Amino acids: CASSLWDTGSEKLFF.

The chain couples TRBV5-1 to TRBJ1-5; maybe TRBD1 (5 bases). CDR3 size: 14 residues. Germline lookup yields CDR1 SGHRS and CDR2 YFSETQ. V lost 2 bases and J 3 bases, leaving 9 bases between the germline ends. Written as DNA, the CDR3 is TGCGCCAGCAGCTTCGGGGGTATCAATCAGCCCCAGCATTTT. Its protein product is CASSFGGINQPQHF.

This clone appeared once. The V call is TRBV4-3, the J call TRBJ2-1; 12 bases are shared with TRBD1. The CDR3 sequence is 21 residues long. Germline-derived CDR1 and CDR2 are LGHNA and YSLEER. J was trimmed by 0 bases and V by 4 bases; bases with no gene match: 16. In DNA form, the CDR3 reads TGCGCCAGCAGCCCGCTACCGGGACAGGGGGCTGAGCCTCACTCCTACAATGAGCAGTTCTTC. It encodes CASSPLPGQGAEPHSYNEQFF.

The genes are TRBV7-3 and TRBJ2-1, with a possible D match to TRBD2 (6 bases). The CDR3 consists of 18 residues. Trimming took off 2 bases at V and 8 bases at J, with 25 bases between the two ends. CDR1 and CDR2 from the germline V gene are SGHTA and FQGTGA. CDR3 DNA: TGTGCCAGCAGCTTATTCCCGACCCGGCGCGGGAAGATAGATGAGCAGTTCTTC. Residues: CASSLFPTRRGKIDEQFF.

CDR3 in amino acids: CATSTRLAGVDEQYF. CDR3 coding DNA: TGTGCCACCAGCACCCGACTAGCGGGAGTGGACGAGCAGTACTTC. The rearrangement uses TRBV15 and TRBJ2-7, with TRBD2 matching 12 bases. The V gene end was trimmed by 4 bases and the J gene end by 5 bases; junction bases not matched to a gene: 6. The CDR3 totals 15 residues. From germline, CDR1 is LNHNV and CDR2 YYDKDF (reference sequence).

This chain uses TRBV5-1 with TRBJ2-4; 7 nucleotides line up with TRBD1. The germline CDR1 and CDR2 sequences are SGHRS and YFSETQ. J was trimmed by 8 bases and V by 0 bases; bases with no gene match: 8. The CDR3 has 15 amino acids. CDR3 bases: TGCGCCAGCAGCTTGGCCCTCAGGGGGATGGACATTCAGTACTTC. It codes for CASSLALRGMDIQYF. The variable domain in full, completed from reference TRBV5-1 and TRBJ2-4, reads KAGVTQTPRYLIKTRGQQVTLSCSPISGHRSVSWYQQTPGQGLQFLFEYFSETQRNKGNFPGRFSGRQFSNSRSEMNVSTLELGDSALYLCASSLALRGMDIQYFGAGTRLSVL.

The gene calls are TRBV20-1 and TRBJ1-4; 10 nucleotides agree with TRBD1. The germline gives CDR1 DFQATT, CDR2 SNEGSKA (reference sequence). Germline trimming cut 3 bases from V and 1 base from J; bases unmatched to any gene: 8. The CDR3 is 17 residues long. The DNA for the CDR3 is TGCAGTGCTAGTTTTCGCGGACAGGGGGAAACTAATGAAAAACTGTTTTTT. Protein sequence: CSASFRGQGETNEKLFF.

The rearrangement uses TRBV6-5 and TRBJ1-5; D gene unclear. V lost 10 bases and J 0 bases, leaving 16 bases between the germline ends. This CDR3 is built from 15 residues. Germline V CDR1 and CDR2: MNHEY, SVGAGI. The CDR3 DNA reads as TGTGCCACTTTCCTTGAGAGAATTAGCAATCAGCCCCAGCATTTT. It translates to CATFLERISNQPQHF.

The chain recombines TRBV15 with TRBJ1-1; D gene unclear. CDR1 LNHNV and CDR2 YYDKDF come from the germline V gene (reference sequence). V was pared by 3 bases and J by 4 bases, with 12 bases between. The CDR3 has 14 residues. CDR3 in amino acids: CATSSSGRVTEAFF. The CDR3 nucleotides are TGTGCCACCAGCAGTAGCGGGAGAGTCACTGAAGCTTTCTTT.

The rearrangement uses TRBV28 and TRBJ1-1; 7 nucleotides agree with TRBD1. Germline trimming cut 5 bases from V and 4 bases from J; bases unmatched to any gene: 10. The germline V gene has CDR1 MDHEN and CDR2 SYDVKM. The CDR3 has 15 amino acids. DNA for the CDR3: TGTGCCAGCAGTACGGGACAGCCGAAAAGCACTGAAGCTTTCTTT. As protein: CASSTGQPKSTEAFF. The complete variable domain, with remaining parts taken from reference TRBV28 and TRBJ1-1, reads DVKVTQSSRYLVKRTGEKVFLECVQDMDHENMFWYRQDPGLGLRLIYFSYDVKMKEKGDIPEGYSVSREKKERFSLILESASTNQTSMYLCASSTGQPKSTEAFFGQGTRLTVV.

The J gene is TRBJ2-3, the V gene TRBV19; TRBD2 matches at 12 bases. The germline V gene has CDR1 LNHDA and CDR2 SQIVND (reference sequence). The trim removed 4 bases at V and 0 bases at J, leaving 11 bases unmatched. The CDR3 is 19 amino acids. The chain's CDR3 is CASSRSSGRADPSTDTQYF. CDR3 DNA sequence: TGTGCCAGTAGTAGATCTAGCGGGAGGGCCGACCCGAGCACAGATACGCAGTATTTT. The full variable domain, rest sourced from reference TRBV19 and TRBJ2-3, is DGGITQSPKYLFRKEGQNVTLSCEQNLNHDAMYWYRQDPGQGLRLIYYSQIVNDFQKGDIAEGYSVSREKKESFPLTVTSAQKNPTAFYLCASSRSSGRADPSTDTQYFGPGTRLTVL.